The clone carrying this TCR beta chain showed up many times. Its target is unknown. Using its own MiXCR run on the reads, TCRdb lists one record per CDR3 protein. This table holds 490,000 or so distinct CDR3 sequences, about 11% found once. The data derive from a study of T cell repertoires in cytomegalovirus infection. Overall study findings and caveats: The study found HLA-C-restricted CMV-specific TCR beta clonotypes dominating the ex vivo response.

The V and J ends lost 8 bases and 7 bases respectively, with 15 bases between them. This CDR3 region has 13 residues. Sequenced: PBMCs. The sequence came from a human donor in good health (CMV status not recorded). Some clones in this sample may be carry-over from other donors' samples. The chain employs TRBV12-3 or TRBV12-4 and TRBJ2-1; D is ambiguous. The CDR3 DNA follows: TGTGCCAGCGGCTGGCTGATGAGGAATGAGCAGTTCTTC. It codes for CASGWLMRNEQFF.